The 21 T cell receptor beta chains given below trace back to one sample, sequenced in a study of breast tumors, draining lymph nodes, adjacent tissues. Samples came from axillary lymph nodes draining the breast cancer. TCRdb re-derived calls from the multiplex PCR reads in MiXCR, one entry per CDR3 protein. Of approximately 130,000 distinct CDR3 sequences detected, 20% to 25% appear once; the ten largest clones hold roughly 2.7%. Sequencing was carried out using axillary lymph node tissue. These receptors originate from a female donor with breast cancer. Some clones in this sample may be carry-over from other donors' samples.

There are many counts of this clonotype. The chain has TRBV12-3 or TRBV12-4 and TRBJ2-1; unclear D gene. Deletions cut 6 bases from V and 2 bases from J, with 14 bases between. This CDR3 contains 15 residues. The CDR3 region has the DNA TGTGCCAGCAGGCGTGACCCTACCACCTACAATGAGCAGTTCTTC. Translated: CASRRDPTTYNEQFF.

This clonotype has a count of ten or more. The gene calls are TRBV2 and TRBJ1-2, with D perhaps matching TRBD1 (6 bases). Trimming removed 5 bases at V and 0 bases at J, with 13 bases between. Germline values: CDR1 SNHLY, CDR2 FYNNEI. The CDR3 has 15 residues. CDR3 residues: CASSQGQGPNYGYTF. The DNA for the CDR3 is TGTGCCAGCAGTCAAGGGCAGGGGCCTAACTATGGCTACACCTTC.

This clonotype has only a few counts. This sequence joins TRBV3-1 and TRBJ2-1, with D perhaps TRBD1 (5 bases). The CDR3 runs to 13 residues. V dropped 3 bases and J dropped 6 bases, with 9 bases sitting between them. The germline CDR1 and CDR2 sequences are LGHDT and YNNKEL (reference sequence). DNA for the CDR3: TGTGCCAGCAGCCATAGACAGTCCAATGAGCAGTTCTTC. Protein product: CASSHRQSNEQFF.

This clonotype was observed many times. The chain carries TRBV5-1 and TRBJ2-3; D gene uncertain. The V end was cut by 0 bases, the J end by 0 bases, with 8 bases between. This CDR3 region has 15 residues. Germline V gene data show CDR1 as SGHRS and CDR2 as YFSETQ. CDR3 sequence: CASSLGLSSTDTQYF. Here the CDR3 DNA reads TGCGCCAGCAGCTTGGGATTATCTAGCACAGATACGCAGTATTTT. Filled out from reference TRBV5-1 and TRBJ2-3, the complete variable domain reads KAGVTQTPRYLIKTRGQQVTLSCSPISGHRSVSWYQQTPGQGLQFLFEYFSETQRNKGNFPGRFSGRQFSNSRSEMNVSTLELGDSALYLCASSLGLSSTDTQYFGPGTRLTVL.

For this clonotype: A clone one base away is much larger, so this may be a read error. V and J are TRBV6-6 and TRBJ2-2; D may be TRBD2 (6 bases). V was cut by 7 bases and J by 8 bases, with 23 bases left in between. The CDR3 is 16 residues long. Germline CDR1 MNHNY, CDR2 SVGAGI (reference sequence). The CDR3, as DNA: TGTGCCAGCATGTCTTGGCGTGGCGGGATTGGAGGGGAGCTGTTTTTT. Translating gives CASMSWRGGIGGELFF.

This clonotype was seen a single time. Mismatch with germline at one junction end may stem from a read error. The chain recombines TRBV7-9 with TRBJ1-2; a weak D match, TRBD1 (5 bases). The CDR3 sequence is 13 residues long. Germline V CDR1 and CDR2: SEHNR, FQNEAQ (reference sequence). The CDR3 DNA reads TGTACCAGCAGCTTAGTGGGGGTAACTGGCTACACCTTC. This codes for CTSSLVGVTGYTF.

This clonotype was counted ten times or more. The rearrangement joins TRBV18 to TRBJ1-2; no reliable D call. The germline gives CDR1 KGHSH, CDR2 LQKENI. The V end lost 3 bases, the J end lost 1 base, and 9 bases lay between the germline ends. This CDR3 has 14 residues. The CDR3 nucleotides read TGTGCCAGCTCACCTCCGACGGTTAACTATGGCTACACCTTC. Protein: CASSPPTVNYGYTF.

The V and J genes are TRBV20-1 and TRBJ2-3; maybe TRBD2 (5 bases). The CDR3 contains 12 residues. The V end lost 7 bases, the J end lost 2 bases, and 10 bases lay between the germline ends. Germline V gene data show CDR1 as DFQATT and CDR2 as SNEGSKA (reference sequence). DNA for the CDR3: TGCAGTGTTCACGGGAACACAGATACGCAGTATTTT. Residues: CSVHGNTDTQYF.

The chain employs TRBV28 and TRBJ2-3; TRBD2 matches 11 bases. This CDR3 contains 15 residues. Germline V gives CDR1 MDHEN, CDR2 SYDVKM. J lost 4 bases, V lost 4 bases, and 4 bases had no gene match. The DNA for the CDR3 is TGTGCCAGCAGTTCACTAGCGGGAGTCTCAGATACGCAGTATTTT. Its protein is CASSSLAGVSDTQYF.

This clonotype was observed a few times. CDR3 sequence (DNA): TGTGCCAGCAGTTCCGGGACAGGCACCAACTATGGCTACACCTTC. The encoded protein is CASSSGTGTNYGYTF. This chain joins TRBV28 and TRBJ1-2; 8 bases fit TRBD1. The CDR3 totals 15 residues. CDR1 is MDHEN, CDR2 SYDVKM, per germline. The J segment lost 2 bases and the V segment lost 4 bases, leaving 6 bases of the junction unmatched.

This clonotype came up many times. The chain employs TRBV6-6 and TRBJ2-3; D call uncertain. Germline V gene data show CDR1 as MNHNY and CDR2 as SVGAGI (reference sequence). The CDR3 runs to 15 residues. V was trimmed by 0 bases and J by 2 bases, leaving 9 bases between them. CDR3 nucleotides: TGTGCCAGCAGTTACTCGAACTTGCTCACAGATACGCAGTATTTT. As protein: CASSYSNLLTDTQYF.

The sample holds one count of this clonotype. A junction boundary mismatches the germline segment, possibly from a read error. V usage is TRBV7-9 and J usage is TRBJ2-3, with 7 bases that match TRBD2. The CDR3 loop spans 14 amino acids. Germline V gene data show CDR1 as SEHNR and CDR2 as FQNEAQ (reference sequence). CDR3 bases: TGTGCCTGCAGCTTAGTCGCGGGGGCAGATACGCAGTATTTT. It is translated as CACSLVAGADTQYF.

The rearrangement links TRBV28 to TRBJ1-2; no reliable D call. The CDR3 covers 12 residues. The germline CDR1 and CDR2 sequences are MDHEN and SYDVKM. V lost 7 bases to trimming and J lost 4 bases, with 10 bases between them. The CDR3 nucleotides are TGTGCCAGCAAAGATCAGTTCTATGGCTACACCTTC. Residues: CASKDQFYGYTF.

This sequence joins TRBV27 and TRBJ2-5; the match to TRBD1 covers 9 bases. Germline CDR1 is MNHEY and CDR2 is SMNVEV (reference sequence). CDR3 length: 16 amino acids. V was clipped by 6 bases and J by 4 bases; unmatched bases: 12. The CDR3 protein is CASRPPRTGGVETQYF. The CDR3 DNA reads TGTGCCAGCAGACCACCACGTACAGGGGGCGTAGAGACCCAGTACTTC.

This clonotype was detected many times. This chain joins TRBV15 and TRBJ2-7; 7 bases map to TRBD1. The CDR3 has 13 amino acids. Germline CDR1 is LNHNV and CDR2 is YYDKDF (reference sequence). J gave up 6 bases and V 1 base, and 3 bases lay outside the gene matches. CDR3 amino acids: CATSRGTGVEQYF. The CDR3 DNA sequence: TGTGCCACCAGCAGAGGGACAGGTGTCGAGCAGTACTTC. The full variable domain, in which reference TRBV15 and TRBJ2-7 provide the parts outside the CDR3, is DAMVIQNPRYQVTQFGKPVTLSCSQTLNHNVMYWYQQKSSQAPKLLFHYYDKDFNNEADTPDNFQSRRPNTSFCFLDIRSPGLGDTAMYLCATSRGTGVEQYFGPGTRLTVT.

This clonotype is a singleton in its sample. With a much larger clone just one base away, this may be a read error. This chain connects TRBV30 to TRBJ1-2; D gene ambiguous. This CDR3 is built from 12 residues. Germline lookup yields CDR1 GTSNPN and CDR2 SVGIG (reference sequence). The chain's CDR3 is CAWRHNNYGYIF. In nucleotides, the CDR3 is TGTGCCTGGAGACACAATAACTATGGCTACATCTTC.

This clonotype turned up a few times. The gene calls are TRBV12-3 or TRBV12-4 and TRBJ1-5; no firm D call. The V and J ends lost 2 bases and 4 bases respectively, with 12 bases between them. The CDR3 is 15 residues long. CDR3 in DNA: TGTGCCAGCAGTTTAAGCGGAGGAGCGAATCAGCCCCAGCATTTT. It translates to CASSLSGGANQPQHF.

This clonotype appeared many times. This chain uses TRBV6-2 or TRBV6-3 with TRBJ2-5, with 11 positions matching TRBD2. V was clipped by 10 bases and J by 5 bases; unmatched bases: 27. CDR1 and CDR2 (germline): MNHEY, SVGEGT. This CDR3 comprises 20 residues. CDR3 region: CAKTVRAMGVTSGSGETQYF. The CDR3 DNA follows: TGTGCCAAAACAGTTAGGGCCATGGGAGTTACTAGCGGGAGCGGCGAGACCCAGTACTTC.

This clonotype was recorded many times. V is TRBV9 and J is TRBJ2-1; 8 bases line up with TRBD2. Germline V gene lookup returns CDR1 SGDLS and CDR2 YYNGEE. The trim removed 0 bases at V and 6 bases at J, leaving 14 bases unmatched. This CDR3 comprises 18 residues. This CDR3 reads CASSVVIPGSGSGNEQFF. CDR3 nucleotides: TGTGCCAGCAGCGTAGTTATACCGGGCAGCGGGAGTGGCAATGAGCAGTTCTTC. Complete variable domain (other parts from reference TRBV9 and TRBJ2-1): DSGVTQTPKHLITATGQRVTLRCSPRSGDLSVYWYQQSLDQGLQFLIQYYNGEERAKGNILERFSAQQFPDLHSELNLSSLELGDSALYFCASSVVIPGSGSGNEQFFGPGTRLTVL.

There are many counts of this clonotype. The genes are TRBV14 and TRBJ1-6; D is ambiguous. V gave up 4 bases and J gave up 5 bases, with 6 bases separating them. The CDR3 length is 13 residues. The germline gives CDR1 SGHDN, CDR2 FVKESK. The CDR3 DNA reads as TGTGCCAGCAGCCGGCAACATAATTCACCCCTCCACTTT. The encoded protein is CASSRQHNSPLHF.

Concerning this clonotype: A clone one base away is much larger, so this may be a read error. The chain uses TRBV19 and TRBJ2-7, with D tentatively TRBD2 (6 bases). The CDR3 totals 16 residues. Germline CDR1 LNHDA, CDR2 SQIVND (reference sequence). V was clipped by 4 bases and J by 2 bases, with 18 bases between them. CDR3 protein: CASSTDGSGHPYEQYF. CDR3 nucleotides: TGTGCCAGTAGTACAGACGGAAGCGGGCACCCCTACGAGCAGTACTTC.